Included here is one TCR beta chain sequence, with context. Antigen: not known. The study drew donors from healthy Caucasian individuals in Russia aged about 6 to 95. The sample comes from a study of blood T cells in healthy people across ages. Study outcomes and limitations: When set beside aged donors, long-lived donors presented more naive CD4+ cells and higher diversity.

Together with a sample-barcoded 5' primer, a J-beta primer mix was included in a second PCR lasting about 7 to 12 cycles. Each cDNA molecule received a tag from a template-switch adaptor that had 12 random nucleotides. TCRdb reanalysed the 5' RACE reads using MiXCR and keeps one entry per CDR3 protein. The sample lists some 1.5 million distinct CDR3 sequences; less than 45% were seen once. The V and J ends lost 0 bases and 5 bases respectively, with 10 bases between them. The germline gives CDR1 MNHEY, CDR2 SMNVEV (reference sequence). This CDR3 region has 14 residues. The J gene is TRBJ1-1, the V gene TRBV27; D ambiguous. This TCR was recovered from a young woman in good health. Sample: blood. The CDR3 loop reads CASSLSTGGTEAFF. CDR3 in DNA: TGTGCCAGCAGTTTATCGACGGGAGGTACTGAAGCTTTCTTT.